The rows below give T cell receptor beta chains drawn from one sample of a study of CD8 T cells in Susac syndrome. Using its own MiXCR run on the immunoSEQ multiplex PCR reads, TCRdb lists one record per CDR3 protein. The table lists hundreds of thousands of distinct CDR3 sequences, 94% of them singletons. Sequenced input: CD4+ T cells from PBMCs. These receptors all stem from a human donor with Susac syndrome. Each CDR3 is given with its conserved first and last residue. Fields, in order: J gene, clone size, V gene, CDR3 protein. Clone sizes are given selectively: once, few, many, or a class where the clone is expanded.

TRBJ2-1	NA	TRBV9	CASSVAPSGGAIAYNEQFF
TRBJ2-3	NA	TRBV12-3/TRBV12-4	CASHEGGSTDTQYF
TRBJ2-3	NA	TRBV6-5	CASSSTKSPRSQYF
TRBJ1-1	NA	TRBV12-3/TRBV12-4	CASSFWGTMNTEAFF
TRBJ2-3	NA	TRBV5-7	CASSSTSGGRVDTQYF
TRBJ1-2	NA	TRBV30	CAWRSLGNYGYTF
TRBJ1-6	NA	TRBV9	CASSVGDLGASPLHF
TRBJ2-1	once	TRBV12-3/TRBV12-4	CASSLTSGGDNEQFF
TRBJ1-2	NA	TRBV5-1	CASSLVIDGYGYTF
TRBJ1-1	NA	TRBV27	CASSRDRGDTEAFF
TRBJ1-5	NA	TRBV20-1	CSASDHQPQHF
TRBJ1-2	NA	TRBV6-5	CASSYIPVDGYTF
TRBJ2-5	NA	TRBV29-1	CSVGSDFGETQYF
TRBJ2-1	few	TRBV10-3	CAISTGTSGYNEQFF
TRBJ1-1	NA	TRBV29-1	CSVDRQGITEAFF
TRBJ2-5	NA	TRBV30	CAWKKGWGEETQYF
TRBJ2-3	few	TRBV11-2	CASSLDPLTDTQYF
TRBJ2-1	NA	TRBV25-1	CASSRDSKHNEQFF
TRBJ2-6	once	TRBV11-2	CASSLEIRGSGANVLTF
TRBJ2-7	NA	TRBV9	CASSPGEGRPYEQYF
TRBJ1-2	few	TRBV7-3	CASSKGGDYGYTF
TRBJ2-3	NA	TRBV3-1	CASSQDRGGWADTQYF
TRBJ1-5	NA	TRBV18	CASSPLYSNQPQHF